A selection of T cell receptor beta chains follows, all from one sample in a study of OX40 agonist ivuxolimab in advanced cancers. Clones were sequenced by immunoSEQ multiplex PCR, and TCRdb holds only the in-frame ones, with some missing. In the table there are tens of thousands of clones, around 78% of which are singletons. The sequencing here drew on CD4+ or CD8+ T cells sorted from blood, taken in a trial of the OX40 agonist ivuxolimab. The receptors were sampled from an adult with an advanced solid tumor such as melanoma, head and neck, liver or kidney cancer. Each CDR3 is given with its conserved first and last residue. The order of the fields is J gene, D gene, V gene, clone size, CDR3 DNA, CDR3 protein. A D gene is named only where the DNA matches it firmly. Rows may omit the clone size; those that give it use once, few, many or a size class.

TRBJ1-1 | TRBD1 | TRBV6-9 | . | TGTGCCAGCAGTTGGACAGGGCCGAGATCCGGGGCTTTCTTT | CASSWTGPRSGAFF
TRBJ2-1 | . | TRBV11-3 | . | TGTGCCAGCAGCCTAGACAGCTACAATGAGCAGTTCTTC | CASSLDSYNEQFF
TRBJ2-3 | TRBD2 | TRBV27 | . | TGTGCCAGCACCCTAGCGGGGGGGCTAGCTAGCACAGATACGCAGTATTTT | CASTLAGGLASTDTQYF
TRBJ1-1 | . | TRBV5-6 | . | TGTGCCAGCAGCTTTATGGGTAGTGATGAAGCTTTCTTT | CASSFMGSDEAFF
TRBJ1-3 | . | TRBV11-2 | . | TGTGCCAGCAGCTTATTTCAGGGGAGTGCGGCTGGAAACACCATATATTTT | CASSLFQGSAAGNTIYF
TRBJ2-1 | TRBD2 | TRBV9 | . | TGTGCCAGCAGCGTAGCTAGCGGGGGCTGGAAGACTAATGAGCAGTTCTTC | CASSVASGGWKTNEQFF
TRBJ1-6 | TRBD1 | TRBV28 | once | TGTGCCAGCAGTCGGACAGGGGCAGGTTGGTCACCCCTCCACTTT | CASSRTGAGWSPLHF
TRBJ2-7 | . | TRBV7-3 | . | TGTGCCAGCAGCTTATATACGGGGGAGCAGTACTTC | CASSLYTGEQYF
TRBJ2-6 | TRBD2 | TRBV30 | . | TGTGCCTGGAACGGGGGGGCTGGGGCCAACGTCCTGACTTTC | CAWNGGAGANVLTF
TRBJ2-1 | . | TRBV9 | . | TGTGCCAGCAGCAAAAGTAATGAGCAGTTCTTC | CASSKSNEQFF
TRBJ2-1 | TRBD1 | TRBV27 | few | TGTGCCAGCAGTTCGCTCAGCAAAGGGGGCAGGGTCTACAATGAGCAGTTCTTC | CASSSLSKGGRVYNEQFF
TRBJ2-3 | TRBD2 | TRBV11-2 | once | TGTGCCAGCAGCTTAGATCTAACGACTAGCGGGGGGACAGATACGCAGTATTTT | CASSLDLTTSGGTDTQYF
TRBJ2-7 | . | TRBV7-3 | . | TGTGCCAGCAGCTTTGCAGGGGGGGCCTACGAGCAGTACTTC | CASSFAGGAYEQYF
TRBJ2-7 | TRBD1 | TRBV28 | few | TGTGCCAGCAGTTTAGGTACTACAGGGGCCCTGGGGTACGAGCAGTACTTC | CASSLGTTGALGYEQYF
TRBJ2-7 | . | TRBV6-1 | few | TGTGCCAGCAGTGAAACGCTGGGGGCCTCCTACGAGCAGTACTTC | CASSETLGASYEQYF
TRBJ2-1 | . | TRBV13 | . | TGTGCCAGCAGCCAAACAAGGGGGTACAATGAGCAGTTCTTC | CASSQTRGYNEQFF
TRBJ2-3 | . | TRBV9 | . | TGTGCCAGCAGCCCTGGGGGCGGCACAGATACGCAGTATTTT | CASSPGGGTDTQYF
TRBJ1-4 | TRBD1 | TRBV28 | . | TGTGCCAGCAGTCCCCTCAGGGGGGAACTGTTTTTT | CASSPLRGELFF
TRBJ2-7 | TRBD2 | TRBV13 | . | TGTGCCAGCAGCCCTGAGGGCGGGGGGGCCCACGAGCAGTACTTC | CASSPEGGGAHEQYF
TRBJ2-5 | . | TRBV4-2 | . | TGTGCCAGCAGCCAAGATGACGAGACCCAGTACTTC | CASSQDDETQYF
TRBJ1-4 | . | TRBV7-2 | . | TGTGCCAGCAGCCAAGAGGCGTCAGGCCAGGAAAAACTGTTTTTT | CASSQEASGQEKLFF
TRBJ1-4 | . | TRBV4-3 | . | TGCGCCAGCAGCCAAGAGACGGTGGGTGAAAAACTGTTTTTT | CASSQETVGEKLFF
TRBJ1-1 | . | TRBV28 | . | TGTGCCAGCAGTTCCGCCAGGGCCAGCGTGAACACTGAAGCTTTCTTT | CASSSARASVNTEAFF
TRBJ1-1 | . | TRBV28 | . | TGTGCCAGCAGTTTATCCCAGGACGGGGGCACTGAAGCTTTCTTT | CASSLSQDGGTEAFF
TRBJ2-2 | . | TRBV7-9 | . | TGTGCCAGCAGCTTCCGGGGCGGTTCTCGTCTAGGGGAGCTGTTTTTT | CASSFRGGSRLGELFF
TRBJ1-1 | . | TRBV4-3 | . | TGCGCCAGCAGCCCAACCCCGGGATTGAACACTGAAGCTTTCTTT | CASSPTPGLNTEAFF
TRBJ1-1 | TRBD1 | TRBV7-3 | few | TGTGCCAGCAGCTTATCAGGGGGCCCGAACACTGAAGCTTTCTTT | CASSLSGGPNTEAFF
TRBJ1-6 | TRBD1 | TRBV2 | . | TGTGCCGGGGGGAGACAGGGGGATAATTCACCCCTCCACTTT | CAGGRQGDNSPLHF
TRBJ2-3 | . | TRBV19 | . | TGTGCCAGTAGTGACGGAAACGCAGATACGCAGTATTTT | CASSDGNADTQYF
TRBJ2-1 | . | TRBV4-1 | . | TGCGCCAGCAGCCCGAGATACACGATCGACAATGAGCAGTTCTTC | CASSPRYTIDNEQFF
TRBJ2-5 | TRBD2 | TRBV7-8 | . | TGTGCCAGCCGAGCCAGCGGGGGGGCCGGGGAGACCCAGTACTTC | CASRASGGAGETQYF
TRBJ1-6 | . | TRBV5-3 | few | TGTGCCAGCAGCTTAGGAGTAGGCGTGCGACCCCTCCACTTT | CASSLGVGVRPLHF
TRBJ1-2 | TRBD1 | TRBV6-6 | . | TGTGCCAGCAGTCCGGGACAGTCGGCCCGAGGCTACACCTTC | CASSPGQSARGYTF
TRBJ1-2 | . | TRBV10-1 | . | TGCGCCAGCAGTGACAGGTGGGTCGGGTTAGGGTGCTACACCTTC | CASSDRWVGLGCYTF
TRBJ2-2 | . | TRBV7-5 | . | TGTGCCAGAAGCTTAGCAGGAGACACCGGGGAGCTGTTTTTT | CARSLAGDTGELFF
TRBJ2-2 | . | TRBV7-3 | . | TGTGCCAGCAGCCCAACGAGAGGGGGAAGGACCGGGGAGCTGTTTTTT | CASSPTRGGRTGELFF
TRBJ2-1 | . | TRBV9 | . | TGTGCCAGCAGCCCCCTCCCTGGAAATTACAATGAGCAGTTCTTC | CASSPLPGNYNEQFF
TRBJ2-3 | . | TRBV7-8 | . | TGTGCCAGCAGCTTAGAGGCGAGACTAGTCACAGATACGCAGTATTTT | CASSLEARLVTDTQYF
TRBJ1-1 | . | TRBV5-1 | . | TGCGCCAGCAGTTTTCGGGGGAACACTGAAGCTTTCTTT | CASSFRGNTEAFF
TRBJ2-3 | . | TRBV15 | . | TGTGCCACCATGGACAGAGAACGGGTCACAGATACGCAGTATTTT | CATMDRERVTDTQYF
TRBJ1-1 | . | TRBV9 | once | TGTGCCAGCAGCGTAGGGACGAACACTGAAGCTTTCTTT | CASSVGTNTEAFF